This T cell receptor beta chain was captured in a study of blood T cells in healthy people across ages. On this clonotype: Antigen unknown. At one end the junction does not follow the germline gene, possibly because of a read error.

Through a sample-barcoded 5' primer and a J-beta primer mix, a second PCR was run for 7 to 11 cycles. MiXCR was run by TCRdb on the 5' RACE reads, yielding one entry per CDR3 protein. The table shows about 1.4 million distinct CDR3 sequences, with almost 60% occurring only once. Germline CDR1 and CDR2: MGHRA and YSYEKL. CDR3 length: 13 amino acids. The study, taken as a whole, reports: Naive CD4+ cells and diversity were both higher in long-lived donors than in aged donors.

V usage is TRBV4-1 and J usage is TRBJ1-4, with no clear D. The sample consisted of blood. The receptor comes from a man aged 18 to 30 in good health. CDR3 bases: TGCGCCAGCAGCGATACAGTAAATGGAAAACTGTTTTTT. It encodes CASSDTVNGKLFF.